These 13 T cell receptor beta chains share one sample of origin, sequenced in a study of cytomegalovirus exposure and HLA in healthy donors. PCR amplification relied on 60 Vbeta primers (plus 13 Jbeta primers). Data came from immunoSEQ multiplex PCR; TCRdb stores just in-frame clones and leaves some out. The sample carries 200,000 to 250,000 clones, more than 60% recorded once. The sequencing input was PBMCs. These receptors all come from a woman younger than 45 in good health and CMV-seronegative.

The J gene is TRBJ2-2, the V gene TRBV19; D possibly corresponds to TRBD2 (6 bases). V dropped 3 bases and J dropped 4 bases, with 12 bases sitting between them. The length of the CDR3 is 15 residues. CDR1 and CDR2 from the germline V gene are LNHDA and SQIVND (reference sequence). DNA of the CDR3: TGTGCCAGTAGTATTCCGGGACTGTCCACCGGGGAGCTGTTTTTT. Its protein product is CASSIPGLSTGELFF. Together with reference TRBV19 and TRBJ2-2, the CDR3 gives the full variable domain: DGGITQSPKYLFRKEGQNVTLSCEQNLNHDAMYWYRQDPGQGLRLIYYSQIVNDFQKGDIAEGYSVSREKKESFPLTVTSAQKNPTAFYLCASSIPGLSTGELFFGEGSRLTVL.

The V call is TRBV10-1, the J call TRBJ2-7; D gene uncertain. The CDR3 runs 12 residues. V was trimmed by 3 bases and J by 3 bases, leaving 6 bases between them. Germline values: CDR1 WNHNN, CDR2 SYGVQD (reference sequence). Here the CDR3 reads CASSDPGYEQYF. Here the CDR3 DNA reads TGCGCCAGCAGTGACCCGGGCTACGAGCAGTACTTC.

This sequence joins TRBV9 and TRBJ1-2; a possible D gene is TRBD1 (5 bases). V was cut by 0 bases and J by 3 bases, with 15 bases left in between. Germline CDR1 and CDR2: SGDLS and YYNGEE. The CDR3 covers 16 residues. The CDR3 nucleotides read TGTGCCAGCAGCGTAGGAACCTCGGGGGAGGACTATGGCTACACCTTC. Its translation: CASSVGTSGEDYGYTF.

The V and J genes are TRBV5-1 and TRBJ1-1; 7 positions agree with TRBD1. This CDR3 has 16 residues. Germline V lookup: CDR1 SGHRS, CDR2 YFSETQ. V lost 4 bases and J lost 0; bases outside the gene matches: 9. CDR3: CASSLGQSTLNTEAFF. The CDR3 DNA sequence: TGCGCCAGCAGCCTGGGACAGTCGACCTTGAACACTGAAGCTTTCTTT.

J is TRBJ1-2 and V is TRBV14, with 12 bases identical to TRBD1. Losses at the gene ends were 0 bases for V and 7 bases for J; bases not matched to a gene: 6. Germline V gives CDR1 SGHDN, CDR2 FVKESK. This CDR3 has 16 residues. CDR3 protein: CASSQDWDRGRSGYTF. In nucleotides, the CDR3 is TGTGCCAGCAGCCAAGACTGGGACAGGGGGCGAAGTGGCTACACCTTC.

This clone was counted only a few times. CDR3 nucleotide sequence: TGTGCCAGCTCACCACCCGAGGAAGATACGCAGTATTTT. Translation gives CASSPPEEDTQYF. The V call is TRBV18, the J call TRBJ2-3; D unresolved. The CDR3 sequence is 13 residues long. The V gene's germline CDR1 is KGHSH and CDR2 LQKENI. V was trimmed by 0 bases and J by 5 bases, leaving 6 bases between them. Combining the CDR3 with reference TRBV18 and TRBJ2-3 gives the whole variable domain NAGVMQNPRHLVRRRGQEARLRCSPMKGHSHVYWYRQLPEEGLKFMVYLQKENIIDESGMPKERFSAEFPKEGPSILRIQQVVRGDSAAYFCASSPPEEDTQYFGPGTRLTVL.

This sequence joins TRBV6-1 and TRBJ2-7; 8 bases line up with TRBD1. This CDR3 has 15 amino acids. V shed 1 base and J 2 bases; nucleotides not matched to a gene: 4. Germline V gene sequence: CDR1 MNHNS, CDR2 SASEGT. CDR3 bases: TGTGCCAGCAGTGAAGTCGGGACAGGAACCTACGAGCAGTACTTC. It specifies CASSEVGTGTYEQYF.

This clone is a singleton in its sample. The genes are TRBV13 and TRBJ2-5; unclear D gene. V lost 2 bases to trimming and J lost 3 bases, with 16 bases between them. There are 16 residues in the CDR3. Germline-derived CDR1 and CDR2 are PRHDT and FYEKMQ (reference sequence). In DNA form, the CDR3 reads TGTGCCAGCAGCTTAACCCTTGGGCAGACCAAAGAGACCCAGTACTTC. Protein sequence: CASSLTLGQTKETQYF.

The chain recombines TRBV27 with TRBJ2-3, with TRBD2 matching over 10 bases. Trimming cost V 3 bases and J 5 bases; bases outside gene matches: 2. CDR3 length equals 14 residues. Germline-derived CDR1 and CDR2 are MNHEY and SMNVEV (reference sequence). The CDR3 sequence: CASSLLAGVDTQYF. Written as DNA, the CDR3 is TGTGCCAGCAGTTTGCTAGCGGGAGTAGATACGCAGTATTTT.

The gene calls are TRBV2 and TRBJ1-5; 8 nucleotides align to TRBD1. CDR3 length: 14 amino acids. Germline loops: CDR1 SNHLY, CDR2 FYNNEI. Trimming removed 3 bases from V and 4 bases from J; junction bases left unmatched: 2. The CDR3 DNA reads TGTGCCAGCAGTGAGAACAGGGGGAATCAGCCCCAGCATTTT. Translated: CASSENRGNQPQHF. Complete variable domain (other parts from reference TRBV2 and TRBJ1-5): EPEVTQTPSHQVTQMGQEVILRCVPISNHLYFYWYRQILGQKVEFLVSFYNNEISEKSEIFDDQFSVERPDGSNFTLKIRSTKLEDSAMYFCASSENRGNQPQHFGDGTRLSIL.

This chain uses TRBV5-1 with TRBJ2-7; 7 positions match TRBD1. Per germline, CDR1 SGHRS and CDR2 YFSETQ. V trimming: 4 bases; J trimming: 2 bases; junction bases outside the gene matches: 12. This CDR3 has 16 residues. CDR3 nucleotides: TGCGCCAGCAGCCCAACCTCCGGGACAGCCGCCTACGAGCAGTACTTC. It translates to CASSPTSGTAAYEQYF.

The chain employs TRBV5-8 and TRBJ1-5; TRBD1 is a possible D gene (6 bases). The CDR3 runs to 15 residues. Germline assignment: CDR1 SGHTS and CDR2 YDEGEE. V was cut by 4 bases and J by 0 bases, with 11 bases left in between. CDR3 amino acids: CASSLGQNSNQPQHF. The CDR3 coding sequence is TGTGCCAGCAGCCTAGGACAGAATAGCAATCAGCCCCAGCATTTT.

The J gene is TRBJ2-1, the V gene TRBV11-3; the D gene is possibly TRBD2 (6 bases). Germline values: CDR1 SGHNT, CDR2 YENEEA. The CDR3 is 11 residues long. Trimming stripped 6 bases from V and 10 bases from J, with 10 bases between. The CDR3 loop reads CASRGRGEQFF. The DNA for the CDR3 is TGTGCCAGCAGGGGGCGGGGAGAGCAGTTCTTC.